This entry lists 31 T cell receptor beta chains sequenced from one sample in a study of T cell changes during pregnancy in multiple sclerosis. TCRdb's copy holds only in-frame clones and misses some; the assay was immunoSEQ multiplex PCR. The sample has about 62,000 clones; 90% to 95% are singletons. This sample comprised CD8+ T cells from peripheral blood mononuclear cells, obtained in the second trimester of pregnancy. Every receptor here comes from a female donor with multiple sclerosis, enrolled in a pregnancy study.

The rearrangement joins TRBV4-1 to TRBJ2-2; 8 positions match TRBD2. Germline-derived CDR1 and CDR2 are MGHRA and YSYEKL. The CDR3 is 17 residues long. Trimming took 4 bases from V and 2 from J; bases not matched to a gene: 9. The CDR3 sequence: CASSPAGSGRNTGELFF. CDR3 DNA sequence: TGCGCCAGCAGCCCCGCGGGGAGCGGGAGAAACACCGGGGAGCTGTTTTTT.

This chain uses TRBV30 with TRBJ2-7, with 7 bases that match TRBD2. Losses at the gene ends were 0 bases for V and 7 bases for J; bases not matched to a gene: 3. Germline loops: CDR1 GTSNPN, CDR2 SVGIG (reference sequence). This CDR3 spans 12 amino acids. As DNA, the CDR3 is TGTGCCTGGAGTGTCTCGGGGGGAGAGCAGTACTTC. It is translated as CAWSVSGGEQYF.

The genes are TRBV7-9 and TRBJ1-1; 7 nucleotides agree with TRBD1. The germline CDR1 and CDR2 sequences are SEHNR and FQNEAQ (reference sequence). V shed 5 bases and J 5 bases; nucleotides not matched to a gene: 2. The CDR3 has 12 amino acids. The CDR3 DNA reads TGTGCCAGCAGCCCAGGGGGAACTGAAGCTTTCTTT. Amino acids: CASSPGGTEAFF.

This sequence joins TRBV6-5 and TRBJ2-5, with 8 nucleotides matching TRBD2. Germline V gives CDR1 MNHEY, CDR2 SVGAGI. The trim removed 2 bases at V and 5 bases at J, leaving 7 bases unmatched. The CDR3 length is 15 residues. The CDR3 DNA reads as TGTGCCAGCAGTTACAAAGCGGGAGTAACCGAGACCCAGTACTTC. This encodes CASSYKAGVTETQYF.

This chain joins TRBV7-9 and TRBJ1-3; TRBD1 might be the D (5 bases). The CDR3 spans 14 residues. Trimming pared 6 bases from V and 2 bases from J, leaving 11 bases between. From germline, CDR1 is SEHNR and CDR2 FQNEAQ (reference sequence). In DNA form, the CDR3 reads TGTGCCAGCAGGCCAAGGGGTACTGGAAACACCATATATTTT. It encodes CASRPRGTGNTIYF. Full variable domain (rest looked up from reference TRBV7-9 and TRBJ1-3): DTGVSQNPRHKITKRGQNVTFRCDPISEHNRLYWYRQTLGQGPEFLTYFQNEAQLEKSRLLSDRFSAERPKGSFSTLEIQRTEQGDSAMYLCASRPRGTGNTIYFGEGSWLTVV.

The chain couples TRBV7-9 to TRBJ1-4; D may be TRBD1 (5 bases). The CDR3 is made up of 16 amino acids. V lost 0 bases and J 0 bases, leaving 8 bases between the germline ends. Germline lookup yields CDR1 SEHNR and CDR2 FQNEAQ (reference sequence). CDR3 amino acids: CASSLAGRATNEKLFF. For the CDR3, the DNA is TGTGCCAGCAGCTTAGCCGGCAGGGCAACTAATGAAAAACTGTTTTTT.

J is TRBJ1-4 and V is TRBV6-5, with D possibly being TRBD1 (5 bases). Trimming shortened V by 0 bases and J by 3 bases, and 8 bases separated the two germline ends. CDR1 is MNHEY and CDR2 is SVGAGI in the germline V gene. This CDR3 spans 15 amino acids. CDR3 bases: TGTGCCAGCAGTTACTCGGGGGGACCTAATGAAAAACTGTTTTTT. This sequence encodes CASSYSGGPNEKLFF.

The V and J genes are TRBV7-2 and TRBJ2-3, with D possibly being TRBD2 (5 bases). V dropped 4 bases and J dropped 0 bases, with 11 bases sitting between them. From germline, CDR1 is SGHTA and CDR2 FQGNSA. The CDR3 is made up of 15 amino acids. Here the CDR3 reads CASSSMGVSTDTQYF. Written as DNA, the CDR3 is TGTGCCAGCAGCTCGATGGGAGTAAGCACAGATACGCAGTATTTT.

The rearrangement uses TRBV7-2 and TRBJ1-2; a weak D match, TRBD1 (5 bases). The CDR3 totals 15 residues. CDR1 and CDR2 (germline): SGHTA, FQGNSA. Between the trimmed V and J ends, which lost 1 base and 8 bases, there was a span of 17 bases. CDR3 sequence (DNA): TGTGCCAGCAGCTTAGAGGCAGGGTGGATCGAGGGCTACACCTTC. Residues: CASSLEAGWIEGYTF.

This clone has only one observation. The chain links TRBV13 to TRBJ1-4; 9 bases are shared with TRBD1. Unmatched junction bases numbered 6, after V lost 5 bases and J lost 5 bases. The V gene's germline CDR1 is PRHDT and CDR2 FYEKMQ (reference sequence). This CDR3 is 15 amino acids long. CDR3 loop: CASSPLGQGNEKLFF. The CDR3 bases are TGTGCCAGCAGCCCTCTAGGACAGGGGAATGAAAAACTGTTTTTT.

This chain links TRBV14 with TRBJ2-5; weak D call: TRBD1 (5 bases). V lost 0 bases and J lost 0, with 20 bases in between. CDR1 is SGHDN and CDR2 is FVKESK in the germline V gene. This CDR3 has 19 amino acids. The CDR3 sequence is CASSQDRAGQRRYQETQYF. CDR3 bases: TGTGCCAGCAGCCAAGATAGGGCAGGGCAGAGGCGGTACCAAGAGACCCAGTACTTC.

The rearrangement links TRBV27 to TRBJ2-7; 8 nucleotides align to TRBD1. Trimming removed 9 bases from V and 2 bases from J; junction bases left unmatched: 9. The germline V gene encodes CDR1 MNHEY and CDR2 SMNVEV (reference sequence). The CDR3 is 14 amino acids. The CDR3 is CASAPGQEPYEQYF. The CDR3, as DNA: TGTGCCAGTGCGCCGGGACAGGAGCCCTACGAGCAGTACTTC.

The chain couples TRBV19 to TRBJ1-1; D unresolved. The CDR3 loop spans 15 amino acids. Trimming left V 1 base short and J 4 bases short, with 13 bases between. CDR1 and CDR2 (germline): LNHDA, SQIVND (reference sequence). As DNA, the CDR3 is TGTGCCAGTAGTATAGGGGAGAGGGCAGGCACTGAAGCTTTCTTT. As protein: CASSIGERAGTEAFF.

The V call is TRBV7-9, the J call TRBJ2-5; D may be TRBD1 (5 bases). V shed 1 base and J shed 9 bases, with 9 bases lying between them. This CDR3 is built from 12 residues. Germline lookup yields CDR1 SEHNR and CDR2 FQNEAQ (reference sequence). This CDR3 is CASSLGSRAQYF. CDR3 coding DNA: TGTGCCAGCAGCTTAGGCTCCAGGGCCCAGTACTTC. Full variable domain (remainder filled in from reference TRBV7-9 and TRBJ2-5): DTGVSQNPRHKITKRGQNVTFRCDPISEHNRLYWYRQTLGQGPEFLTYFQNEAQLEKSRLLSDRFSAERPKGSFSTLEIQRTEQGDSAMYLCASSLGSRAQYFGPGTRLLVL.

This chain uses TRBV15 with TRBJ1-5, with unresolved D. The CDR3 is 15 amino acids. The V and J ends lost 0 bases and 3 bases respectively, with 9 bases between them. The germline gives CDR1 LNHNV, CDR2 YYDKDF (reference sequence). CDR3 in amino acids: CATSRDRNSNQPQHF. The DNA of the CDR3 is TGTGCCACCAGCAGAGATCGTAACTCCAATCAGCCCCAGCATTTT.

The chain recombines TRBV30 with TRBJ2-7, with D maybe TRBD1 (6 bases). This CDR3 comprises 13 residues. The V end lost 0 bases, the J end lost 2 bases, and 8 bases lay between the germline ends. The germline gives CDR1 GTSNPN, CDR2 SVGIG (reference sequence). The CDR3 region is CAWSVDSTYEQYF. CDR3 DNA: TGTGCCTGGAGTGTGGACAGCACCTACGAGCAGTACTTC.

In DNA, the CDR3 is TGTGCCAGCAGCGAAGGAGGGGGCTATGAGCAGTTCTTC. Its protein product is CASSEGGGYEQFF. The chain couples TRBV7-3 to TRBJ2-1, with D perhaps TRBD1 (7 bases). Deletions cut 5 bases from V and 8 bases from J, with 13 bases between. From germline, CDR1 is SGHTA and CDR2 FQGTGA. The CDR3 length is 13 residues.

V usage is TRBV19 and J usage is TRBJ1-1; D remains ambiguous. V was trimmed by 3 bases and J by 4 bases, leaving 9 bases between them. The V gene's germline CDR1 is LNHDA and CDR2 SQIVND (reference sequence). This CDR3 is 13 amino acids long. CDR3 coding DNA: TGTGCCAGTAGTATCCTCCGAGCCACTGAAGCTTTCTTT. Protein: CASSILRATEAFF.

This clone occurred a few times. V gene TRBV27 combines with J gene TRBJ1-1; the D is unclear. In germline, CDR1 is MNHEY, CDR2 SMNVEV (reference sequence). Trimming took 5 bases from V and 1 from J, leaving 8 bases between them. This CDR3 is 13 amino acids long. The CDR3: CASSEQRNTEAFF. The CDR3 nucleotides read TGTGCCAGCAGTGAACAGAGGAACACTGAAGCTTTCTTT.

The chain uses TRBV7-9 and TRBJ2-7, with D hard to call. There are 12 residues in the CDR3. Trimming cost V 4 bases and J 3 bases, with 7 bases left between them. The germline V gene encodes CDR1 SEHNR and CDR2 FQNEAQ (reference sequence). CDR3 bases: TGTGCCAGCAGCTCCTACCACTACGAGCAGTACTTC. This codes for CASSSYHYEQYF.

This chain uses TRBV7-9 with TRBJ2-1, with D perhaps matching TRBD1 (5 bases). This CDR3 has 16 amino acids. V lost 0 bases to trimming and J lost 4 bases, with 13 bases between them. In germline, CDR1 is SEHNR, CDR2 FQNEAQ (reference sequence). In DNA form, the CDR3 reads TGTGCCAGCAGCTTAGCGCGCCAGGGTCGGTACAATGAGCAGTTCTTC. Protein product: CASSLARQGRYNEQFF.

Notes on this clone: At the DNA level, this CDR3 is encoded by other sequences in the same sample as well. The rearrangement joins TRBV9 to TRBJ2-7, with 7 nucleotides matching TRBD2. J was trimmed by 0 bases and V by 2 bases; bases with no gene match: 5. This CDR3 contains 15 residues. The germline gives CDR1 SGDLS, CDR2 YYNGEE. CDR3 in amino acids: CASSVGLADSYEQYF. Here the CDR3 DNA reads TGTGCCAGCAGCGTGGGGCTAGCGGACTCCTACGAGCAGTACTTC.

The gene calls are TRBV7-6 and TRBJ2-7; D is undetermined. The CDR3 spans 13 residues. Germline lookup yields CDR1 SGHVS and CDR2 FNYEAQ. V was cut by 1 base and J by 2 bases, with 6 bases left in between. CDR3 coding DNA: TGTGCCAGCAGCTTAGGGGCCACCTACGAGCAGTACTTC. This sequence encodes CASSLGATYEQYF.

The J gene is TRBJ2-6, the V gene TRBV19; 9 bases fit TRBD1. The V gene's germline CDR1 is LNHDA and CDR2 SQIVND (reference sequence). CDR3 length: 17 residues. Trimming removed 7 bases from V and 0 bases from J; junction bases left unmatched: 7. The CDR3 loop is CASTSRDRDSGANVLTF. The CDR3 DNA reads TGTGCCAGTACCTCCCGGGACAGGGACTCTGGGGCCAACGTCCTGACTTTC.

This clone was detected once. The rearrangement joins TRBV6-6 to TRBJ2-1; tentatively, D is TRBD1 (6 bases). V gave up 5 bases and J gave up 4 bases, with 15 bases separating them. This CDR3 region has 15 residues. Germline CDR1 MNHNY, CDR2 SVGAGI (reference sequence). The CDR3: CASSVGARGYNEQFF. CDR3 bases: TGTGCCAGCAGTGTGGGGGCTCGAGGGTACAATGAGCAGTTCTTC.

Remarks on this clone: One end of the junction varies from germline; a read error may be responsible. The V gene is TRBV13, the J gene TRBJ2-7; 9 bases are shared with TRBD2. The CDR3 consists of 14 residues. Germline CDR1 and CDR2: PRHDT and FYEKMQ (reference sequence). The CDR3 DNA is TGTGCCAGCAGCCTAGGGACTAGCCTGTACGAGCAGTACTTC. Translating it yields CASSLGTSLYEQYF.

The table lists this clone with a few counts. This CDR3 reads CASSWGAEAFF. DNA of the CDR3: TGTGCCAGTAGTTGGGGGGCTGAAGCTTTCTTT. This sequence joins TRBV19 and TRBJ1-1; D possibly corresponds to TRBD1 (5 bases). This CDR3 region has 11 residues. Germline V gives CDR1 LNHDA, CDR2 SQIVND (reference sequence). V gave up 5 bases and J gave up 6 bases, with 7 bases separating them.

The chain recombines TRBV18 with TRBJ2-7; the D gene is possibly TRBD1 (6 bases). V shed 8 bases and J shed 1 base, with 12 bases lying between them. CDR3 size: 13 residues. Germline CDR1 and CDR2: KGHSH and LQKENI. The CDR3 sequence is CASKPGDSYEQYF. The CDR3 DNA is TGTGCCAGCAAACCAGGGGATTCCTACGAGCAGTACTTC.

V is TRBV2 and J is TRBJ1-5; 10 bases line up with TRBD1. V lost 6 bases and J lost 4; bases outside the gene matches: 3. CDR1 is SNHLY, CDR2 FYNNEI, per germline. The CDR3 is 14 amino acids. The CDR3 sequence is CASRAGQGNQPQHF. CDR3 nucleotide sequence: TGTGCCAGCAGGGCGGGACAGGGGAATCAGCCCCAGCATTTT.

The CDR3 protein is CASSLRQGDNEQFF. The CDR3 nucleotides are TGCGCCAGCAGCTTGCGGCAGGGCGATAATGAGCAGTTCTTC. The chain links TRBV5-1 to TRBJ2-1, with D possibly TRBD1 on 5 matching bases. The V gene's germline CDR1 is SGHRS and CDR2 YFSETQ. The CDR3 is made up of 14 amino acids. Trimming stripped 1 base from V and 7 bases from J, with 12 bases between.

The chain combines TRBV27 with TRBJ2-7, with 7 nucleotides matching TRBD1. This CDR3 has 14 amino acids. The junction had 7 bases not matched to a gene; V was cut back by 2 bases and J by 6 bases. Per the germline V gene, CDR1 is MNHEY and CDR2 is SMNVEV (reference sequence). The CDR3 is CASSLGGQSGEQYF. In DNA form, the CDR3 reads TGTGCCAGCAGTTTAGGGGGACAGTCGGGCGAGCAGTACTTC.